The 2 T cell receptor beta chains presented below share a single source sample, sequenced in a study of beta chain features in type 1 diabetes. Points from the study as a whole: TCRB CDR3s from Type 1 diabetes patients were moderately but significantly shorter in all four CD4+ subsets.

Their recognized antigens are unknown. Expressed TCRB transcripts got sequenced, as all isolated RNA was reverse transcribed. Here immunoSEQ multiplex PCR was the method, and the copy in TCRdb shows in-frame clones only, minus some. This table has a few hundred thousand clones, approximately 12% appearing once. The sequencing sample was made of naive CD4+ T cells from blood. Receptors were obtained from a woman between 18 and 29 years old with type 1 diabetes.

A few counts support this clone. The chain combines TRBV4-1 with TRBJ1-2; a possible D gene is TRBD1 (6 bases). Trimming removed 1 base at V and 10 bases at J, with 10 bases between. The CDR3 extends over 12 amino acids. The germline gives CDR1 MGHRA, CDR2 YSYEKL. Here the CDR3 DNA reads TGCGCCAGCAGCCAAGTGCTGGGGGCCTACACCTTC. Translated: CASSQVLGAYTF.

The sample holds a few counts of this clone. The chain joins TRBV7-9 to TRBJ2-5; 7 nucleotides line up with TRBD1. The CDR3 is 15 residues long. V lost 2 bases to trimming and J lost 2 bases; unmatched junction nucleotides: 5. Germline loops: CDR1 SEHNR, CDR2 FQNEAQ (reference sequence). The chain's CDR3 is CASSLYVTGQETQYF. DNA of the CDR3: TGTGCCAGCAGCTTATACGTGACAGGGCAAGAGACCCAGTACTTC.